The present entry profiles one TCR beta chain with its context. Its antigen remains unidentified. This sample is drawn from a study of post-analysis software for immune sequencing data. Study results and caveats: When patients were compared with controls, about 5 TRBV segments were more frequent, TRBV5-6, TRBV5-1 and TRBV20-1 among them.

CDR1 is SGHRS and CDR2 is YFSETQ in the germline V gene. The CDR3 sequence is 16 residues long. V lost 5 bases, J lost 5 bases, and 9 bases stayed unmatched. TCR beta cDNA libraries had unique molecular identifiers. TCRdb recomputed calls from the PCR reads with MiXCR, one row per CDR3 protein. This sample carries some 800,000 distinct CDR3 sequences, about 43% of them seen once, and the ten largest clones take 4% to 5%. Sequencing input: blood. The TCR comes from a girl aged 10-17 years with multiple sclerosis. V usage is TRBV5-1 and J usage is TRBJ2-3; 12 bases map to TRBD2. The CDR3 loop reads CASSVTSGGTRDTQYF. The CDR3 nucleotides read TGCGCCAGCAGTGTGACTAGCGGGGGCACCAGAGATACGCAGTATTTT.